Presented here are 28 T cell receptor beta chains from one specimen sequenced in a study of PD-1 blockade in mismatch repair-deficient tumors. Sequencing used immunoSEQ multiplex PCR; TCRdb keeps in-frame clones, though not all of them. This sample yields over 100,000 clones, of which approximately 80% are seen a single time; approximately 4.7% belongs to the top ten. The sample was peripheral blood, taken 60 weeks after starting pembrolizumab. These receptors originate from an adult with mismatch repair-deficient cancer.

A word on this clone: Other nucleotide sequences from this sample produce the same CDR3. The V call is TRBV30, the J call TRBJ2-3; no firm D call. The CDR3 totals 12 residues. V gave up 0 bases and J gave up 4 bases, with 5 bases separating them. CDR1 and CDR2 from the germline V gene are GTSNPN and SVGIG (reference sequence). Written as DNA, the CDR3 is TGTGCCTGGAGTGTAGTGGCAGATACGCAGTATTTT. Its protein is CAWSVVADTQYF.

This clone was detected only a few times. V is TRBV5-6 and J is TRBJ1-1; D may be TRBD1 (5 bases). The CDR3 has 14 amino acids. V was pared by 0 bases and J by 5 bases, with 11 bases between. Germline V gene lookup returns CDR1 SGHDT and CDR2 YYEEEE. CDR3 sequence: CASSLGQGGTEAFF. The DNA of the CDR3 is TGTGCCAGCAGCTTGGGTCAGGGTGGGACTGAAGCTTTCTTT.

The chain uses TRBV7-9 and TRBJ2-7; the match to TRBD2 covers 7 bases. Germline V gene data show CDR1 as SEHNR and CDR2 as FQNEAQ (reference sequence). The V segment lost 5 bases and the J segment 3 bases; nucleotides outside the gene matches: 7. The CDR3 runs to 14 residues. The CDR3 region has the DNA TGTGCCAGCAGCGTCGGGGGAGGGGACTACGAGCAGTACTTC. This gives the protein CASSVGGGDYEQYF.

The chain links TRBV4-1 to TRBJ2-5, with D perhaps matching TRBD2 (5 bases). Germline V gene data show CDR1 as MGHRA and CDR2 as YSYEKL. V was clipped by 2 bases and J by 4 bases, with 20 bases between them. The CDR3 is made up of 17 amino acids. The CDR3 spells CASSQKVRGTPGETQYF. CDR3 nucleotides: TGCGCCAGCAGCCAAAAAGTCCGGGGAACCCCGGGAGAGACCCAGTACTTC.

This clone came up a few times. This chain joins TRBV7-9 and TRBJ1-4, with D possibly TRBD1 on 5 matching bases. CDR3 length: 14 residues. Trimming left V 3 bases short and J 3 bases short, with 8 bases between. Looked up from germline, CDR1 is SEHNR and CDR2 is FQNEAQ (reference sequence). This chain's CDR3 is CASSLAGPNEKLFF. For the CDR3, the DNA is TGTGCCAGCAGCTTGGCAGGGCCTAATGAAAAACTGTTTTTT.

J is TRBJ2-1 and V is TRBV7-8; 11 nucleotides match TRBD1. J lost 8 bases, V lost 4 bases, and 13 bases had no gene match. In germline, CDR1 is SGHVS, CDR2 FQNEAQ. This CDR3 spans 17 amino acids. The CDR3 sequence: CASSSNGQGARYDEQFF. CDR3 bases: TGTGCCAGCAGCTCGAATGGACAGGGGGCTAGGTATGATGAGCAGTTCTTC.

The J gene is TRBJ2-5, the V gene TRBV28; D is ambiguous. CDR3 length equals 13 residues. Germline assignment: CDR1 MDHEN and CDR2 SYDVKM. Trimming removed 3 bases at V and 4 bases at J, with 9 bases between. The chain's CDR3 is CASSFGTGETQYF. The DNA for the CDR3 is TGTGCCAGCAGTTTTGGTACGGGAGAGACCCAGTACTTC.

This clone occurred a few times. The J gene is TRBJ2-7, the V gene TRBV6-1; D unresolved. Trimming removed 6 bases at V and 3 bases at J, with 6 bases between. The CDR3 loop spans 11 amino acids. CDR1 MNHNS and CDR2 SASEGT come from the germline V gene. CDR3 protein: CASRSDYEQYF. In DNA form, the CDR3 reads TGTGCCAGCAGATCTGACTACGAGCAGTACTTC.

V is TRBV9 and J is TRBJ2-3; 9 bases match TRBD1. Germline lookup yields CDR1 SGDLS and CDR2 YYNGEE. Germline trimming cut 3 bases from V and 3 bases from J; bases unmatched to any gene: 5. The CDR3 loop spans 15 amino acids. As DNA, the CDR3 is TGTGCCAGCAGCGAGGGGACAGGGTTAACAGATACGCAGTATTTT. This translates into CASSEGTGLTDTQYF.

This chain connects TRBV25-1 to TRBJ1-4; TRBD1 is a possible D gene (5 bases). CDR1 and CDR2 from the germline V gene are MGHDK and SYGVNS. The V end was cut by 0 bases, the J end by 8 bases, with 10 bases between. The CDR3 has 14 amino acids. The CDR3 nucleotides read TGTGCCAGCAGTGAATATCTGGCAGGGGAAAAACTGTTTTTT. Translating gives CASSEYLAGEKLFF.

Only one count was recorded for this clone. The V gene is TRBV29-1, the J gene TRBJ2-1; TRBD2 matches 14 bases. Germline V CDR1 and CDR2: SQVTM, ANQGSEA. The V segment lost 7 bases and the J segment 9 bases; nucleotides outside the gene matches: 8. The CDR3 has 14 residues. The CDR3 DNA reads TGCAGCGGCGTAGGACTAGCGGGAGGTGGTGAGCAGTTCTTC. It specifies CSGVGLAGGGEQFF.

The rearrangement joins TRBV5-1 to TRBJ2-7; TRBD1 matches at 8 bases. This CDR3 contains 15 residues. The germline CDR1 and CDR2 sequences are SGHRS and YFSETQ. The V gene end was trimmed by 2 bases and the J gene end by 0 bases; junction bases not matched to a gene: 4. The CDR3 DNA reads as TGCGCCAGCAGCTTCCGGGACAGGTCCTCCTACGAGCAGTACTTC. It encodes CASSFRDRSSYEQYF.

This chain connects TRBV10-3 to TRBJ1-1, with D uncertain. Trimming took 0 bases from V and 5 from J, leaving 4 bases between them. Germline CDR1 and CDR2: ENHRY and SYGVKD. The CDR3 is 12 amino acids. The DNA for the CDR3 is TGTGCCATCAGTGAGTCGATAACTGAAGCTTTCTTT. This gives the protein CAISESITEAFF.

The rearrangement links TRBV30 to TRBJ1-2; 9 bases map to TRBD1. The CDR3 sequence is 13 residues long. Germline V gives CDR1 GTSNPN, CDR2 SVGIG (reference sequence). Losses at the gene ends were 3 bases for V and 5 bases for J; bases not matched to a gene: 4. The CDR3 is CAWSGDRAYGYTF. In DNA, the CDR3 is TGTGCCTGGAGCGGGGACAGGGCGTATGGCTACACCTTC. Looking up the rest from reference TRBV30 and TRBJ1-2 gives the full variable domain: SQTIHQWPATLVQPVGSPLSLECTVEGTSNPNLYWYRQAAGRGLQLLFYSVGIGQISSEVPQNLSASRPQDRQFILSSKKLLLSDSGFYLCAWSGDRAYGYTFGSGTRLTVV.

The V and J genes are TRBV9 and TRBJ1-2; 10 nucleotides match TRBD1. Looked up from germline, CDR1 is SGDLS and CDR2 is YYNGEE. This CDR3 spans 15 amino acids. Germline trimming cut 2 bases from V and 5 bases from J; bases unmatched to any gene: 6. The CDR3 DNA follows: TGTGCCAGCAGCGTCCAGACAGGGGGCCAATATGGCTACACCTTC. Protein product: CASSVQTGGQYGYTF. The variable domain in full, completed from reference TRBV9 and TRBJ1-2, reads DSGVTQTPKHLITATGQRVTLRCSPRSGDLSVYWYQQSLDQGLQFLIQYYNGEERAKGNILERFSAQQFPDLHSELNLSSLELGDSALYFCASSVQTGGQYGYTFGSGTRLTVV.

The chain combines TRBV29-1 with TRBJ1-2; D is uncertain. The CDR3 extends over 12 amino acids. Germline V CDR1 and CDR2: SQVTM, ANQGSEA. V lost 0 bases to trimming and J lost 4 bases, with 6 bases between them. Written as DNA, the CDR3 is TGCAGCGTTGAAGAGGTGGCCTATGGCTACACCTTC. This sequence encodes CSVEEVAYGYTF.

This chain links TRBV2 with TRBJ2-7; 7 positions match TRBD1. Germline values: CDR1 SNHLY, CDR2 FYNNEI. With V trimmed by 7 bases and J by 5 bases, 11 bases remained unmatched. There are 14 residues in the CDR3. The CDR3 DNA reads TGTGCCAGCACCTTGGACAGGTACATCGACGAGCAGTACTTC. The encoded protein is CASTLDRYIDEQYF.

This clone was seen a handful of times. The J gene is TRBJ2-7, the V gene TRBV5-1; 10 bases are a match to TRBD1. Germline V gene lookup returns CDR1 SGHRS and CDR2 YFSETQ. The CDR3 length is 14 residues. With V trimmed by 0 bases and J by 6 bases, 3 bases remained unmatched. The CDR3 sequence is CASSLGTGGLEQYF. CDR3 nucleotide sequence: TGCGCCAGCAGCTTGGGGACAGGGGGACTCGAGCAGTACTTC.

This CDR3 is CASSEAPTAGNTIYF. The DNA of the CDR3 is TGTGCCAGCAGTGAAGCGCCAACAGCTGGAAACACCATATATTTT. The chain carries TRBV6-1 and TRBJ1-3, with unresolved D. V lost 0 bases and J 2 bases, leaving 8 bases between the germline ends. The CDR3 has 15 residues. Germline CDR1 and CDR2: MNHNS and SASEGT.

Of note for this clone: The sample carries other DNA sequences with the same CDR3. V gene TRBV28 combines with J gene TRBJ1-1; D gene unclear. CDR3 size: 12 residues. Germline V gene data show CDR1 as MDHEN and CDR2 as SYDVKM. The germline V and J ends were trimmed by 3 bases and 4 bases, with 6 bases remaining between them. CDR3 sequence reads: CASSLRGTEAFF. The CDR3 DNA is TGTGCCAGCAGTTTGCGGGGCACTGAAGCTTTCTTT.

The CDR3 protein is CASSELDSYGYTF. Here the CDR3 DNA reads TGTGCCAGCAGTGAATTGGACAGCTATGGCTACACCTTC. The chain joins TRBV25-1 to TRBJ1-2; a possible D gene is TRBD1 (6 bases). The germline V and J ends were trimmed by 1 base and 4 bases, with 7 bases remaining between them. The CDR3 runs 13 residues. Germline loops: CDR1 MGHDK, CDR2 SYGVNS.

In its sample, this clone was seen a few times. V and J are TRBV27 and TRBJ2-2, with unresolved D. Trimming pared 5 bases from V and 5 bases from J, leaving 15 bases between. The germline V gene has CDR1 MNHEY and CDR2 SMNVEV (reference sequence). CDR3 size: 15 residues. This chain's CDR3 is CASSMNTQGTGELFF. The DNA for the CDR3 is TGTGCCAGCAGTATGAACACCCAAGGAACCGGGGAGCTGTTTTTT.

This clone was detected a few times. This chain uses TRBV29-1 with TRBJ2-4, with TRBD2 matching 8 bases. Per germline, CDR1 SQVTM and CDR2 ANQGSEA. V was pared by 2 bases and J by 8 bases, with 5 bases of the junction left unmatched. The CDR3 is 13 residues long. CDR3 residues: CSVELDGRDIQYF. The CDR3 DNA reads TGCAGCGTTGAATTGGACGGGAGGGACATTCAGTACTTC. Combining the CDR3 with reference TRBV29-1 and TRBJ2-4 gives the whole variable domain SAVISQKPSRDICQRGTSLTIQCQVDSQVTMMFWYRQQPGQSLTLIATANQGSEATYESGFVIDKFPISRPNLTFSTLTVSNMSPEDSSIYLCSVELDGRDIQYFGAGTRLSVL.

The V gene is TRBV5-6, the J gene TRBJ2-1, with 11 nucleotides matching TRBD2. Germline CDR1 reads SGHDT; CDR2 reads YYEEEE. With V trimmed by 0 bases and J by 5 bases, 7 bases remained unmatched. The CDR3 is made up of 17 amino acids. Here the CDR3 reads CASSLESSGRKHNEQFF. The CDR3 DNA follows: TGTGCCAGCAGCTTGGAGTCTAGCGGGAGGAAGCACAATGAGCAGTTCTTC.

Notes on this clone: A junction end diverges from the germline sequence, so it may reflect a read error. The CDR3 spells CASSPSGGGGRDTQYF. DNA of the CDR3: TGTGCTAGCAGCCCAAGCGGGGGGGGAGGAAGAGATACGCAGTATTTT. V gene TRBV7-7 combines with J gene TRBJ2-3, with 10 positions matching TRBD2. The CDR3 length is 16 residues. Germline CDR1 is SSHAT and CDR2 is FNYEAQ (reference sequence).

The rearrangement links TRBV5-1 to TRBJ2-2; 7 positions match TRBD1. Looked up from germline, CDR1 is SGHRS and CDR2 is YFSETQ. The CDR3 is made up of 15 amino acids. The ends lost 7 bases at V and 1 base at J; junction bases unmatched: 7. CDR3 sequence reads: CASPRGRMNTGELFF. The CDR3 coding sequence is TGCGCCAGCCCAAGGGGGCGGATGAACACCGGGGAGCTGTTTTTT.

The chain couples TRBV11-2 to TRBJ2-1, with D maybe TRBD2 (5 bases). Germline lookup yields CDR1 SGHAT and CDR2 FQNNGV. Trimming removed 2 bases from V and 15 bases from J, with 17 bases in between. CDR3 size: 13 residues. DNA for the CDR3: TGTGCCAGCAGCTTAATGAGAGGGCTAGAATTGTTCTTC. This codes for CASSLMRGLELFF.

The CDR3 loop reads CASSPGRIGDTEAFF. CDR3 bases: TGTGCCAGCTCACCAGGGAGGATAGGGGACACTGAAGCTTTCTTT. The genes are TRBV18 and TRBJ1-1; D is possibly TRBD1 (5 bases). Germline V gene data show CDR1 as KGHSH and CDR2 as LQKENI. V was clipped by 2 bases and J by 3 bases, with 13 bases between them. The length of the CDR3 is 15 residues.